The source of this T cell receptor beta chain is a study of shared clonotypes between healthy human individuals (TCRdb year 2020). Study-level background: The cohort included three men and a couple of women between 18 and 49 years of age. Leukapheresis yielded between about 0.94 and 9.5 billion PBMCs per donor. Different laboratories and diverse techniques were used to prepare libraries and sequence TCR repertoires, to increase sequencing depth and limit assay-specific biases. Blood TCR repertoires of roughly five healthy adults were deeply sequenced to estimate repertoire size and the extent of clonotype sharing between individuals. For each donor, CD4 naive and CD4 memory were each run on three plates, CD8 naive on two plates, and CD8 memory on one plate.

Using the deep immunoSEQ assay, multiplex PCR amplified TCR CDR3 regions from genomic DNA. Genomic DNA extracted from each cell subset was distributed evenly over all wells of several immunoSEQ 96-well plates, and each plate served as one replicate. For sorted subsets, roughly 0.2 ug genomic DNA, equal to some 28,000 T cell genomes, was loaded into each replicate PCR. The purified libraries were quantified using a Qubit 3.0 fluorometer, sized with a Bioanalyzer 2100, and then quantified again using the KAPA Library Quantification kit. Every immunoSEQ 96-well plate was sequenced on a dedicated single-read 150-cycle Illumina NextSeq 550 flow cell. For the original study's pipeline: The immunoSEQ output contained only junctional sequences without quality scores, so filtering could not match that applied to full-length reads. To assign V/J genes and CDR3, sequences were annotated against IMGT germline references using PyIR, a Python wrapper for IgBLAST v1.9. Any read was removed if the V/J assignment was weak (E-value above 1e-6), the CDR3 was missing, or the read contained stop codons, out-of-frame junctions, or ambiguous translated residues. A V3J clonotype was defined by an identical inferred V gene, J gene, and CDR3 amino acid sequence. The percentage overlap between two repertoires was calculated by dividing the number of shared unique clonotypes by the size of the smaller repertoire. Richness of each repertoire was evaluated using RTK rarefaction, the Chao1 estimator, and Recon v2.1 estimates of unobserved clonotypes. Generation probabilities for all TCRbeta clonotypes obtained by the gDNA method from a handful of donors were computed using OLGA. TCRdb retrieved this table from immuneACCESS and kept in-frame rearrangements only. Not all clones are present; in checked studies, unresolved V genes account for under half, and no reason is known for the remainder. V and J calls and clone size are those listed in that table; D and trimming were worked out from the DNA. The sample yields hundreds of thousands of clones; roughly 98% were counted once. Together, the top ten hold roughly 0.29% of the sample.

Summary of the overall study and its limitations: Compared with non-shared clonotypes, clonotypes shared by all four sorted-subset donors had higher generation probabilities. The small number of donors limited the genetic and exposure-history diversity represented. Rarefaction of sorted-subset datasets indicated incomplete sequencing despite the large sequencing depth. Sampling was restricted to blood, and TCR repertoires in tissue are likely to differ from TCR repertoires in blood. Naive subsets generally had larger estimated clonotype richness than memory subsets did. About 5% of naive CD4, roughly 3.5% of naive CD8, 2% to 2.5% of memory CD4, and around 0.4% of memory CD8 clonotypes were shared across a handful of donors. Pairwise subsampling led to the expectation that sequencing depth would affect the degree of clonotype sharing among donors.

CD8 naive samples were obtained by positive selection for CCR7 among CD45RO-negative cells, yielding a CD45RA+CCR7+ population from which TemRA cells were excluded. The donors were healthy, HIV-negative adults who had no recently reported acute infections or vaccinations. All donors were Caucasian adults living in Nashville, Tennessee, USA. Blood was collected by leukapheresis, and PBMCs were isolated by Ficoll-Histopaque density gradient centrifugation and then cryopreserved in liquid nitrogen vapor phase. Analytical flow cytometry was used to check the purity and quantity of each magnetically sorted T cell population. Each sorted fraction had its genomic DNA isolated and then quantified by UV absorbance on a Nanodrop 2000c. On this clone itself: No antigen is known for it. No much larger clone is present one base from it, and per-base qualities are unavailable.

Sequencing used naive CD8+ T cells sorted from blood. Sample cell subset or site, as interpreted from the label and publication: CD45RA+CCR7+. This TCR derives from a man in his thirties or forties in good health.

The CDR3 protein is CASSPGGTDTQYF. The sequence in DNA is TGTGCCAGCTCACCGGGGGGCACAGATACGCAGTATTTT. In this chain, TRBV18 is recombined with TRBJ2-3, with a tentative D call of TRBD1 or TRBD2, each matching 5 bases. The trim is 3 bases for V and 1 base for J, with a gap of 5 bases between the germline ends. The germline V gene gives CDR1 as KGHSH and CDR2 as LQKENI. The CDR3 spans 13 residues, from the cysteine through the phenylalanine. Only the CDR3 DNA stays, 39 bases, in frame from base 1.